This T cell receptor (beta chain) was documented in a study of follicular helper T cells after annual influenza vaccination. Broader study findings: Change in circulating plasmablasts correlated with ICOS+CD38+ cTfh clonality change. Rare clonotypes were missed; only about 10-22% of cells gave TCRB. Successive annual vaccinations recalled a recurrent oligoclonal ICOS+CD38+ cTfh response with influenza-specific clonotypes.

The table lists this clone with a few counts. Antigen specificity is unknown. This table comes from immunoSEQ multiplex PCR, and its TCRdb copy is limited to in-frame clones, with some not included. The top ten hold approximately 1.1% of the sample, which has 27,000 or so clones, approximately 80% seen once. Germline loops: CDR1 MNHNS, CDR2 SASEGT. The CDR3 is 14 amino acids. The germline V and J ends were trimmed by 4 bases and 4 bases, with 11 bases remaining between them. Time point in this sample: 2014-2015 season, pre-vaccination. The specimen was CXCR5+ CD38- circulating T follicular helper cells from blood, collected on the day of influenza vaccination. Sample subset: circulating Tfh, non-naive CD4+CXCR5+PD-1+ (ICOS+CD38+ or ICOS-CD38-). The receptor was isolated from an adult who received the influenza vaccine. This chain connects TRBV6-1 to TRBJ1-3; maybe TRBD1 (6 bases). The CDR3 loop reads CASSVSGGGNTIYF. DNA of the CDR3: TGTGCCAGCAGTGTCTCTGGGGGCGGAAACACCATATATTTT.